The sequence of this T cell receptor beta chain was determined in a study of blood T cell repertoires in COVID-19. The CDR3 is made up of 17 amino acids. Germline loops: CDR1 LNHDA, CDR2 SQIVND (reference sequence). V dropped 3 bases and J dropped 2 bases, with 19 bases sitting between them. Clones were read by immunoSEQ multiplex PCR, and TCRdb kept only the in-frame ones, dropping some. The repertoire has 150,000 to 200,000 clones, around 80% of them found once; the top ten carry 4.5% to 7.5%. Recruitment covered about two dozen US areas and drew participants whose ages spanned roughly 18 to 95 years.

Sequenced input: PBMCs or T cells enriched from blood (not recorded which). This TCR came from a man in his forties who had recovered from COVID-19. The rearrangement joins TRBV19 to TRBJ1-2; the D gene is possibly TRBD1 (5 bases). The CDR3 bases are TGTGCCAGTAGTATTGGGGTAGGGGCGACAGACAACTATGGCTACACCTTC. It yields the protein CASSIGVGATDNYGYTF.